In this sample, the clone carrying this TCR beta chain turned up a few times. The germline CDR1 and CDR2 sequences are LNHDA and SQIVND (reference sequence). Trimming at V came to 7 bases and at J to 7 bases, leaving 12 bases not matched to a gene. The CDR3 is made up of 15 amino acids. The data stem from a study of T cell changes during pregnancy in multiple sclerosis. Sequencing was performed with immunoSEQ multiplex PCR; in TCRdb, only in-frame clones are kept and a portion is missing. The table shows more than 35,000 clones, with about 90% occurring only once. This sequence was found in a female donor with multiple sclerosis, enrolled in a pregnancy study. V and J are TRBV19 and TRBJ2-2; TRBD2 agrees at 7 bases. This specimen consisted of CD4+ T cells from peripheral blood mononuclear cells, obtained before pregnancy. The CDR3 DNA is TGTGCCAGTAAGCCCAGCGGGGTTTTTAGCGGGGAGCTGTTTTTT. This sequence encodes CASKPSGVFSGELFF.